Each of the 7 T cell receptor beta chains below was sequenced from the same sample in a study of T cell changes during pregnancy in multiple sclerosis. Profiled with immunoSEQ multiplex PCR; TCRdb holds only in-frame clones, not every one. The sample shows 45,000 to 55,000 clones, approximately 92% of them seen only once. The sequenced sample was CD4+ T cells from peripheral blood mononuclear cells, obtained after pregnancy. The receptors shown here come from a female donor in good health, enrolled as a control in a pregnancy study.

V and J are TRBV5-1 and TRBJ2-7; 8 positions match TRBD1. This CDR3 has 15 residues. Germline CDR1 is SGHRS and CDR2 is YFSETQ. V shed 0 bases, J shed 4 bases, and the junction held 6 bases outside the gene matches. The CDR3 sequence: CASSLGTGTGYEQYF. CDR3 nucleotide sequence: TGCGCCAGCAGCTTGGGGACAGGGACGGGGTACGAGCAGTACTTC.

The chain joins TRBV7-9 to TRBJ2-5; TRBD1 aligns across 7 bases. Losses at the gene ends were 5 bases for V and 0 bases for J; bases not matched to a gene: 6. Germline CDR1 is SEHNR and CDR2 is FQNEAQ (reference sequence). This CDR3 is 15 amino acids long. This chain's CDR3 is CASSLRQGNQETQYF. In DNA form, the CDR3 reads TGTGCCAGCAGCCTCCGACAGGGTAACCAAGAGACCCAGTACTTC. The full variable domain, rest sourced from reference TRBV7-9 and TRBJ2-5, is DTGVSQNPRHKITKRGQNVTFRCDPISEHNRLYWYRQTLGQGPEFLTYFQNEAQLEKSRLLSDRFSAERPKGSFSTLEIQRTEQGDSAMYLCASSLRQGNQETQYFGPGTRLLVL.

This chain uses TRBV7-2 with TRBJ2-7, with 7 bases fitting TRBD1. This CDR3 region has 15 residues. Germline V gene lookup returns CDR1 SGHTA and CDR2 FQGNSA. Trimming cost V 0 bases and J 4 bases; bases outside gene matches: 6. The CDR3 coding sequence is TGTGCCAGCAGCTTAGCGAGCGAGGGACAGTACGAGCAGTACTTC. Its protein is CASSLASEGQYEQYF.

The chain uses TRBV15 and TRBJ1-5; 8 bases fit TRBD1. Germline lookup yields CDR1 LNHNV and CDR2 YYDKDF (reference sequence). V lost 0 bases and J lost 6; bases outside the gene matches: 13. The CDR3 spans 18 residues. The CDR3 DNA reads as TGTGCCACCAGCAGAGACGGACAGGGTGGCAGGGGGTTTCAGCCCCAGCATTTT. Translated, it gives CATSRDGQGGRGFQPQHF.

The rearrangement uses TRBV7-2 and TRBJ2-1; 9 bases align to TRBD1. Trimming at V came to 2 bases and at J to 3 bases, leaving 11 bases not matched to a gene. Germline-derived CDR1 and CDR2 are SGHTA and FQGNSA. The CDR3 contains 18 residues. CDR3 in amino acids: CASSLNGGGTGLYNEQFF. CDR3 coding DNA: TGTGCCAGCAGCTTAAATGGGGGGGGGACAGGGCTCTACAATGAGCAGTTCTTC.

V is TRBV5-1 and J is TRBJ2-2; D unclear. The CDR3 is 14 residues long. Germline V gene data show CDR1 as SGHRS and CDR2 as YFSETQ. The germline V and J ends were trimmed by 7 bases and 0 bases, with 10 bases remaining between them. The CDR3 sequence is CASAELTNTGELFF. CDR3 DNA: TGCGCCAGCGCGGAACTAACGAACACCGGGGAGCTGTTTTTT.

The rearrangement joins TRBV7-3 to TRBJ2-2, with 10 bases identical to TRBD1. This CDR3 has 16 amino acids. CDR1 is SGHTA, CDR2 FQGTGA, per germline. V dropped 1 base and J dropped 6; count of bases not matched to a gene: 5. The CDR3 sequence is CASSLRGTGVPGELFF. CDR3 nucleotides: TGTGCCAGCAGCTTAAGAGGGACAGGGGTCCCCGGGGAGCTGTTTTTT.